Below, 26 T cell receptor beta chains from the same sample are listed, as sequenced in a study of blood T cell repertoires in COVID-19. Profiling relied on immunoSEQ multiplex PCR, and the TCRdb table lists in-frame clones only, not all of them. The table shows about 240,000 clones, with 82% occurring only once. The sequenced sample was peripheral blood. These receptors were collected from a woman aged 60-75 years with active or convalescent COVID-19.

In its sample, this clone was seen a few times. The chain is built from TRBV5-8 and TRBJ1-2, with D maybe TRBD1 (5 bases). There are 11 residues in the CDR3. CDR1 and CDR2 (germline): SGHTS, YDEGEE. Trimming removed 3 bases from V and 8 bases from J, with 8 bases in between. CDR3 nucleotide sequence: TGTGCCAGCAGCTGGTACAGGGGCTACACCTTC. It translates to CASSWYRGYTF.

The rearrangement joins TRBV10-3 to TRBJ1-2; weak D call: TRBD1 (5 bases). Trimming shortened V by 2 bases and J by 5 bases, and 15 bases separated the two germline ends. Germline V gene sequence: CDR1 ENHRY, CDR2 SYGVKD. There are 15 residues in the CDR3. The CDR3 reads CAISENPGLGYGYTF. The CDR3, as DNA: TGTGCCATCAGTGAGAATCCAGGGTTGGGATATGGCTACACCTTC.

The chain recombines TRBV12-3 or TRBV12-4 with TRBJ1-2; TRBD1 agrees at 8 bases. The CDR3 loop spans 11 amino acids. The junction had 1 base not matched to a gene; V was cut back by 5 bases and J by 8 bases. The CDR3 DNA reads as TGTGCCAGCAGTGCAGGGGGCGGCTACACCTTC. Encoded protein: CASSAGGGYTF.

The chain uses TRBV5-1 and TRBJ2-5, with TRBD2 identical over 7 bases. CDR3 length: 14 residues. Looked up from germline, CDR1 is SGHRS and CDR2 is YFSETQ. V trimming: 4 bases; J trimming: 4 bases; junction bases outside the gene matches: 7. CDR3 sequence reads: CASSPQSGVETQYF. Here the CDR3 DNA reads TGCGCCAGCAGCCCCCAAAGCGGGGTAGAGACCCAGTACTTC.

The rearrangement links TRBV6-2 or TRBV6-3 to TRBJ1-6; D is unresolved. The germline CDR1 and CDR2 sequences are MNHEY and SVGEGT. CDR3 length equals 17 residues. The ends were cut back, 0 bases at V and 7 bases at J, with 16 bases in the middle. CDR3 protein: CASSYSAVVPGNSPLHF. The CDR3 DNA reads as TGTGCCAGCAGTTACTCGGCTGTCGTCCCGGGGAATTCACCCCTCCACTTT.

Ten or more counts support this clone. The chain couples TRBV4-1 to TRBJ2-2, with a tentative D call TRBD1 (5 bases). This CDR3 is built from 17 residues. V gave up 0 bases and J gave up 4 bases, with 15 bases separating them. Germline CDR1 MGHRA, CDR2 YSYEKL. The CDR3: CASSQDLWGGGTGELFF. The CDR3 nucleotides read TGCGCCAGCAGCCAAGATTTGTGGGGCGGCGGCACCGGGGAGCTGTTTTTT.

The rearrangement uses TRBV5-1 and TRBJ1-6; perhaps TRBD1 as D (5 bases). Trimming removed 2 bases from V and 4 bases from J, with 13 bases in between. Germline CDR1 and CDR2: SGHRS and YFSETQ. The length of the CDR3 is 16 residues. As DNA, the CDR3 is TGCGCCAGCAGCTTAACAGGAGAGTCTTATAATTCACCCCTCCACTTT. As protein: CASSLTGESYNSPLHF.

This clone occurred once. V usage is TRBV30 and J usage is TRBJ1-1; a weak D match, TRBD1 (5 bases). Germline lookup yields CDR1 GTSNPN and CDR2 SVGIG (reference sequence). The CDR3 consists of 13 residues. The V and J ends lost 2 bases and 1 base respectively, with 8 bases between them. The CDR3 reads CAWSHRRNTEAFF. DNA of the CDR3: TGTGCCTGGAGTCACAGGAGGAACACTGAAGCTTTCTTT.

As concerns this clone: The same CDR3 is also encoded by other DNA sequences in this sample. V usage is TRBV5-1 and J usage is TRBJ2-2; D is possibly TRBD2 (5 bases). V lost 4 bases and J 2 bases, leaving 9 bases between the germline ends. Looked up from germline, CDR1 is SGHRS and CDR2 is YFSETQ. This CDR3 has 14 residues. Here the CDR3 DNA reads TGCGCCAGCAGCCCCAGGACTAACACCGGGGAGCTGTTTTTT. Encoded protein: CASSPRTNTGELFF.

V and J are TRBV5-8 and TRBJ2-7, with TRBD1 matching over 7 bases. J lost 3 bases, V lost 0 bases, and 9 bases had no gene match. Germline V gives CDR1 SGHTS, CDR2 YDEGEE. The CDR3 totals 16 residues. This CDR3 reads CASSLALTGRHYEQYF. The CDR3 coding sequence is TGTGCCAGCAGCTTGGCACTGACAGGGAGACACTACGAGCAGTACTTC.

This clone was picked up one time. The chain links TRBV7-9 to TRBJ2-1, with 8 nucleotides matching TRBD2. The germline V gene encodes CDR1 SEHNR and CDR2 FQNEAQ (reference sequence). V shed 2 bases and J 7 bases; nucleotides not matched to a gene: 7. CDR3 length: 15 amino acids. CDR3 sequence: CASSLLSGARNEQFF. DNA of the CDR3: TGTGCCAGCAGCTTACTTAGCGGGGCCCGGAATGAGCAGTTCTTC.

V gene TRBV6-5 combines with J gene TRBJ1-4, with D perhaps TRBD1 (5 bases). Germline V gene data show CDR1 as MNHEY and CDR2 as SVGAGI. The V and J ends lost 0 bases and 0 bases respectively, with 8 bases between them. The CDR3 length is 16 residues. CDR3 residues: CASSYSGVATNEKLFF. DNA of the CDR3: TGTGCCAGCAGTTACTCAGGGGTCGCAACTAATGAAAAACTGTTTTTT.

A word on this clone: The same CDR3 is also encoded by other DNA sequences in this sample. The chain carries TRBV5-1 and TRBJ2-6; unclear D gene. Germline V CDR1 and CDR2: SGHRS, YFSETQ. The CDR3 is 16 amino acids. The germline V and J ends were trimmed by 0 bases and 0 bases, with 7 bases remaining between them. The CDR3 spells CASSLDPNSGANVLTF. DNA for the CDR3: TGCGCCAGCAGCTTGGATCCCAACTCTGGGGCCAACGTCCTGACTTTC.

This chain uses TRBV19 with TRBJ2-2, with D tentatively TRBD1 (6 bases). Trimming pared 3 bases from V and 7 bases from J, leaving 18 bases between. The length of the CDR3 is 16 residues. The germline V gene encodes CDR1 LNHDA and CDR2 SQIVND (reference sequence). CDR3 in amino acids: CASSIWGRPGNGELFF. The CDR3 region has the DNA TGTGCCAGTAGTATCTGGGGGCGCCCCGGGAACGGGGAGCTGTTTTTT.

V and J are TRBV14 and TRBJ2-1; D is ambiguous. Germline V gives CDR1 SGHDN, CDR2 FVKESK. This CDR3 has 15 residues. V was pared by 4 bases and J by 5 bases, with 15 bases between. CDR3 nucleotide sequence: TGTGCCAGCAGCCTCATGTTCGGGTTCGACAATGAGCAGTTCTTC. Amino acid sequence: CASSLMFGFDNEQFF.

J is TRBJ2-5 and V is TRBV9; 10 nucleotides line up with TRBD1. This CDR3 region has 17 residues. Germline CDR1 is SGDLS and CDR2 is YYNGEE. V was pared by 0 bases and J by 3 bases, with 8 bases of the junction left unmatched. The CDR3 region has the DNA TGTGCCAGCAGCGTAGCACCCCCCGGGACAGGGGAAGAGACCCAGTACTTC. Protein product: CASSVAPPGTGEETQYF. The full variable domain, completed using reference TRBV9 and TRBJ2-5, is DSGVTQTPKHLITATGQRVTLRCSPRSGDLSVYWYQQSLDQGLQFLIQYYNGEERAKGNILERFSAQQFPDLHSELNLSSLELGDSALYFCASSVAPPGTGEETQYFGPGTRLLVL.

Remarks on this clone: The sample holds other DNA sequences that translate to the same CDR3. CDR3 DNA sequence: TGCGCCAGCAGGGCCAACATGAACACTGAAGCTTTCTTT. Its protein product is CASRANMNTEAFF. This chain connects TRBV10-2 to TRBJ1-1; D gene ambiguous. This CDR3 has 13 amino acids. In germline, CDR1 is WSHSY, CDR2 SAAADI. V was trimmed by 6 bases and J by 0 bases, leaving 8 bases between them.

V is TRBV9 and J is TRBJ1-1, with 7 bases lining up with TRBD1. V shed 3 bases and J 4 bases; nucleotides not matched to a gene: 9. Germline V lookup: CDR1 SGDLS, CDR2 YYNGEE. The CDR3 sequence is 15 residues long. CDR3 sequence reads: CASSEGRGESTEAFF. The DNA for the CDR3 is TGTGCCAGCAGCGAGGGCAGGGGGGAGTCCACTGAAGCTTTCTTT.

The DNA for the CDR3 is TGTGCCTGGAGTAACCAGGGAAACACTGAAGCTTTCTTT. It codes for CAWSNQGNTEAFF. The chain joins TRBV30 to TRBJ1-1; TRBD1 might be the D (5 bases). Trimming cost V 2 bases and J 2 bases, with 9 bases left between them. The CDR3 covers 13 residues. Germline V gives CDR1 GTSNPN, CDR2 SVGIG (reference sequence).

The rearrangement links TRBV6-6 to TRBJ1-5; D possibly corresponds to TRBD1 (5 bases). V lost 11 bases, J lost 6 bases, and 17 bases lay in between. This CDR3 has 13 amino acids. The germline V gene encodes CDR1 MNHNY and CDR2 SVGAGI (reference sequence). CDR3 amino acids: CAGHGGYGQPQHF. CDR3 nucleotides: TGTGCCGGCCACGGGGGGTATGGTCAGCCCCAGCATTTT.

The rearrangement links TRBV18 to TRBJ2-7, with 7 nucleotides matching TRBD1. The length of the CDR3 is 13 residues. Germline loops: CDR1 KGHSH, CDR2 LQKENI. V trimming: 6 bases; J trimming: 6 bases; junction bases outside the gene matches: 8. The CDR3 sequence: CASSQTGTPEQYF. The CDR3, as DNA: TGTGCCAGCTCCCAGACAGGGACCCCCGAGCAGTACTTC.

The gene calls are TRBV5-4 and TRBJ2-1; D perhaps matches TRBD2 (5 bases). V was shortened by 1 base and J by 6 bases, with 11 bases between the two germline ends. This CDR3 is 14 amino acids long. Looked up from germline, CDR1 is SGHNT and CDR2 is YYREEE (reference sequence). The CDR3 reads CASSLPTLANEQFF. In nucleotides, the CDR3 is TGTGCCAGCAGCTTGCCCACCCTAGCCAATGAGCAGTTCTTC.

This clone was found once. The CDR3 DNA sequence: TGTGCCAGCAGCATTCTAGACAGGTTCTCTGGAAACACCATATATTTT. Its protein is CASSILDRFSGNTIYF. The chain is built from TRBV2 and TRBJ1-3; TRBD1 might be the D (6 bases). The CDR3 extends over 16 amino acids. The germline CDR1 and CDR2 sequences are SNHLY and FYNNEI. V was trimmed by 6 bases and J by 0 bases, leaving 15 bases between them.

V usage is TRBV5-4 and J usage is TRBJ1-1; 7 nucleotides line up with TRBD1. The CDR3 spans 14 residues. The junction had 5 bases not matched to a gene; V was cut back by 3 bases and J by 3 bases. The V gene's germline CDR1 is SGHNT and CDR2 YYREEE (reference sequence). The DNA of the CDR3 is TGTGCCAGCAGCTATGACAGGGCCTACACTGAAGCTTTCTTT. It codes for CASSYDRAYTEAFF.

The chain links TRBV18 to TRBJ2-2, with 7 nucleotides matching TRBD2. With 3 bases clipped from V and 4 bases from J, the junction kept 5 bases outside the gene matches. CDR1 is KGHSH and CDR2 is LQKENI in the germline V gene. The CDR3 consists of 15 residues. Here the CDR3 DNA reads TGTGCCAGCTCACCCTGGGAGGGGAGCACCGGGGAGCTGTTTTTT. This encodes CASSPWEGSTGELFF.

The CDR3 coding sequence is TGTGCCAGGATTACAGGGGACTATGGCTACACCTTC. Translating it yields CARITGDYGYTF. The chain combines TRBV6-5 with TRBJ1-2, with 7 nucleotides matching TRBD1. This CDR3 spans 12 amino acids. CDR1 MNHEY and CDR2 SVGAGI come from the germline V gene. Losses at the gene ends were 9 bases for V and 3 bases for J; bases not matched to a gene: 4.